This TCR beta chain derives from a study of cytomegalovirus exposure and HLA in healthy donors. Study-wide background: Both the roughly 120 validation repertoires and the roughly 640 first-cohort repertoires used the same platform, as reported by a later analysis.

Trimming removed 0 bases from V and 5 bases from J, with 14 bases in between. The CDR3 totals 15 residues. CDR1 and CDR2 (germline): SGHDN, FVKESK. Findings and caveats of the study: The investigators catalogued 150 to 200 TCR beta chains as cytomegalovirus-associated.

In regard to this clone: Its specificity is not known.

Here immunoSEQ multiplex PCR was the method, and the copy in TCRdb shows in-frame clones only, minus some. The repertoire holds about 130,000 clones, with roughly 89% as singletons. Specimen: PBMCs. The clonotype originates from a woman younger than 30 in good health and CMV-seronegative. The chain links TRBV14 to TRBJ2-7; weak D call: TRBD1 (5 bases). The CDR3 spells CASSQDRAGWDEQYF. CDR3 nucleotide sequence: TGTGCCAGCAGCCAAGATCGCGCAGGGTGGGACGAGCAGTACTTC.